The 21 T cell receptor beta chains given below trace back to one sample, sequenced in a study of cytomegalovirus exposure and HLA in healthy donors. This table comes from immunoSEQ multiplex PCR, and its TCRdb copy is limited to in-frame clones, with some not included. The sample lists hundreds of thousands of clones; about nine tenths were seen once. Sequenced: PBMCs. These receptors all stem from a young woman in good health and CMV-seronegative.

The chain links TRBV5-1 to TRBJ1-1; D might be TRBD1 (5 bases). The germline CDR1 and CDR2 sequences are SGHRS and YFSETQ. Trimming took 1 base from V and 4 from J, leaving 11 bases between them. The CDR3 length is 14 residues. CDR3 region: CASSLTGPVTEAFF. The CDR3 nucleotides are TGCGCCAGCAGCTTGACAGGTCCGGTCACTGAAGCTTTCTTT.

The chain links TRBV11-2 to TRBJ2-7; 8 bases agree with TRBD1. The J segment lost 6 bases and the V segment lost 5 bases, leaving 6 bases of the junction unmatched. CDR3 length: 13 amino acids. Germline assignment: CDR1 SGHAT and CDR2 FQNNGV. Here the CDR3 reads CASSPGQGLEQYF. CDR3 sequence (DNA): TGTGCCAGCAGCCCAGGACAGGGTCTCGAGCAGTACTTC. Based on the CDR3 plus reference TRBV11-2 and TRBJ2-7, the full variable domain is EAGVAQSPRYKIIEKRQSVAFWCNPISGHATLYWYQQILGQGPKLLIQFQNNGVVDDSQLPKDRFSAERLKGVDSTLKIQPAKLEDSAVYLCASSPGQGLEQYFGPGTRLTVT.

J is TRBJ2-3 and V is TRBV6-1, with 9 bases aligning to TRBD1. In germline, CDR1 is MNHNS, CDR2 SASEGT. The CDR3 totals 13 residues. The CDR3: CATDRGVTDTQYF. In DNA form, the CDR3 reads TGTGCTACGGACAGGGGAGTCACAGATACGCAGTATTTT.

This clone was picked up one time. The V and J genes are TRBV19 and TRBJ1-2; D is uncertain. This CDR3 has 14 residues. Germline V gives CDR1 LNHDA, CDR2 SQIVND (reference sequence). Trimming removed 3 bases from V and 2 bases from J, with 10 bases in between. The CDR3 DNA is TGTGCCAGTAGTATTAATGAGGGAAACTATGGCTACACCTTC. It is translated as CASSINEGNYGYTF.

The CDR3 region is CASSQDPGKPQHF. The DNA for the CDR3 is TGCGCCAGCAGCCAAGATCCCGGGAAGCCCCAGCATTTT. This chain links TRBV4-1 with TRBJ1-5; D unresolved. The germline CDR1 and CDR2 sequences are MGHRA and YSYEKL. The CDR3 spans 13 residues. Between the trimmed V and J ends, which lost 0 bases and 8 bases, there was a span of 8 bases.

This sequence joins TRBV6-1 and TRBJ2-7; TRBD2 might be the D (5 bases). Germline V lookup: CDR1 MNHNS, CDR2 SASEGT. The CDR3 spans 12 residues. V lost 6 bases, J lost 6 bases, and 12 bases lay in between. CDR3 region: CASSGLGLEQYF. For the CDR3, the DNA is TGTGCCAGCAGCGGGCTTGGACTCGAGCAGTACTTC.

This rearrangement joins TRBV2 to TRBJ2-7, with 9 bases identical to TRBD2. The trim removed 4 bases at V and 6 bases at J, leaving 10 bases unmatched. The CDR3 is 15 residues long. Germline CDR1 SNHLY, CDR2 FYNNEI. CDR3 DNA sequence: TGTGCCAGCAGTGCAAGCCGCGGGGGGGCCGGCGAGCAGTACTTC. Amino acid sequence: CASSASRGGAGEQYF.

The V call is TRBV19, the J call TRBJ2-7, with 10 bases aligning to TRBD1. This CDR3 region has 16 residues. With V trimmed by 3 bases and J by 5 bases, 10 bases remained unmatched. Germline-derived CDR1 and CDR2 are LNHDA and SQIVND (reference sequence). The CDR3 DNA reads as TGTGCCAGTAGTATTTTCCCGGGACAGGGGAGTCACGAGCAGTACTTC. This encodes CASSIFPGQGSHEQYF.

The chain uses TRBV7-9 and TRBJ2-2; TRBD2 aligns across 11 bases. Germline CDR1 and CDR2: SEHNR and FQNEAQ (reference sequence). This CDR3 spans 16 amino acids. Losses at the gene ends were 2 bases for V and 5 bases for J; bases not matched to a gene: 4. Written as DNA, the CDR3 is TGTGCCAGCAGCTTAAGGACTAGCGGGCCTACCGGGGAGCTGTTTTTT. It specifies CASSLRTSGPTGELFF.

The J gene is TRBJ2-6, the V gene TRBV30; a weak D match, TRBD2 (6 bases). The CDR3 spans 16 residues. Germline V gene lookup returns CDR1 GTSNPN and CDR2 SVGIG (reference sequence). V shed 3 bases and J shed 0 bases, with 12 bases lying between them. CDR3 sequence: CAWSSRGVSGANVLTF. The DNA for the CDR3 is TGTGCCTGGAGCTCGCGGGGCGTCTCTGGGGCCAACGTCCTGACTTTC.

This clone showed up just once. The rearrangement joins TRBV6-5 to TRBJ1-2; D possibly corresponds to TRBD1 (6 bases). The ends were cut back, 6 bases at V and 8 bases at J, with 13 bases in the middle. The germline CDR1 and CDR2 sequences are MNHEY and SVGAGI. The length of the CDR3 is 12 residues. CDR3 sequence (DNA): TGTGCCAGCAGCTCACAGGGCTACGGCTACACCTTC. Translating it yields CASSSQGYGYTF.

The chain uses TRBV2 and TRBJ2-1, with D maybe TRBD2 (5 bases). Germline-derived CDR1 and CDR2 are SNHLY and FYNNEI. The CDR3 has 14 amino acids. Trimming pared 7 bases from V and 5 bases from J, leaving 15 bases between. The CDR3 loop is CASIRADGNNEQFF. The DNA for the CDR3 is TGTGCCAGCATACGAGCGGACGGAAACAATGAGCAGTTCTTC.

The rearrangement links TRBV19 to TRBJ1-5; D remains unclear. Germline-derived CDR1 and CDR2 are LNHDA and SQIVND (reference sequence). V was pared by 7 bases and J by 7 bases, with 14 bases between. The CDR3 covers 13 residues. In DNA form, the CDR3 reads TGTGCCAGTACCAACGGGGTCGGACAGCCCCAGCATTTT. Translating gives CASTNGVGQPQHF.

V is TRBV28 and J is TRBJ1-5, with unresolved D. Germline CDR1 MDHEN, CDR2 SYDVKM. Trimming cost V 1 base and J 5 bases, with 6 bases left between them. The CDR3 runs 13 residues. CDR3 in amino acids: CASSLSVDQPQHF. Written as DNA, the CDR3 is TGTGCCAGCAGTTTATCGGTCGATCAGCCCCAGCATTTT.

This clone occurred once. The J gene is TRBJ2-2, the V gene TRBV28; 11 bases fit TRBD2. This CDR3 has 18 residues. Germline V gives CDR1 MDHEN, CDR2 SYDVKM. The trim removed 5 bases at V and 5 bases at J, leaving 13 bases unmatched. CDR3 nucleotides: TGTGCCAGCAGTCCGGACGGAGGACTAGCGGGTATAACCGGGGAGCTGTTTTTT. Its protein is CASSPDGGLAGITGELFF.

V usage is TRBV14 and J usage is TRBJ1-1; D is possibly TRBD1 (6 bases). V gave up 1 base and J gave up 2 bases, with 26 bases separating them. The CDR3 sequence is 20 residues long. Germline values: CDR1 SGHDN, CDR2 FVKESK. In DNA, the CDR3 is TGTGCCAGCAGCCAAGGGGCCAGACAGGTGGGACGGGGTTTTAACACTGAAGCTTTCTTT. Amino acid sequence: CASSQGARQVGRGFNTEAFF.

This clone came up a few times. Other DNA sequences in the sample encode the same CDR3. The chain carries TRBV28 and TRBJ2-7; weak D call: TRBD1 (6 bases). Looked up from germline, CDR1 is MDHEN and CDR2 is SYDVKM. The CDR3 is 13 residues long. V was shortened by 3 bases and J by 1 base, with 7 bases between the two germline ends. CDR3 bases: TGTGCCAGCAGTTTTCAGGGGTCCTACGAGCAGTACTTC. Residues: CASSFQGSYEQYF.

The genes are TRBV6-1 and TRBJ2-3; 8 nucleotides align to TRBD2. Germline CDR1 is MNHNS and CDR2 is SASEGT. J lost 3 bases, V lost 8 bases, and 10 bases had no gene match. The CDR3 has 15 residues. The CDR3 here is CASGRRGGGTDTQYF. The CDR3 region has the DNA TGTGCCAGCGGGCGACGGGGGGGCGGGACAGATACGCAGTATTTT.

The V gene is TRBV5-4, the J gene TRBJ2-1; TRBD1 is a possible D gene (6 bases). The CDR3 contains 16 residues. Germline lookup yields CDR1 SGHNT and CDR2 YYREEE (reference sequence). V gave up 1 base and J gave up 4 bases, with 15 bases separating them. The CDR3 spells CASSLFRGGEYNEQFF. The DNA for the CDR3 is TGTGCCAGCAGCTTGTTCAGGGGCGGAGAGTACAATGAGCAGTTCTTC.

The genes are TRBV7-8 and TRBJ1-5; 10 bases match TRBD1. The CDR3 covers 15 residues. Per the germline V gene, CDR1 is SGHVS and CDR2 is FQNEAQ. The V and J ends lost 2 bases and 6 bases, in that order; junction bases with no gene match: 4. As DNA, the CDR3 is TGTGCCAGCAGCTTATACAGGACAGGGGGTCAGCCCCAGCATTTT. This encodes CASSLYRTGGQPQHF.

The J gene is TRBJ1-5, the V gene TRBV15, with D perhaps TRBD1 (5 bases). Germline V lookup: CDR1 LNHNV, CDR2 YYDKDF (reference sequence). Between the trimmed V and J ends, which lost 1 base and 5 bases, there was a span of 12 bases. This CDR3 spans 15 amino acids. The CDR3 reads CATSRGQGGDQPQHF. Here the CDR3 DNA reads TGTGCCACCAGCAGAGGGCAGGGCGGGGATCAGCCCCAGCATTTT. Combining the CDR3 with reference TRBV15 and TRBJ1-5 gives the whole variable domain DAMVIQNPRYQVTQFGKPVTLSCSQTLNHNVMYWYQQKSSQAPKLLFHYYDKDFNNEADTPDNFQSRRPNTSFCFLDIRSPGLGDTAMYLCATSRGQGGDQPQHFGDGTRLSIL.